The 11 T cell receptor beta chains below come from one sample, sequenced in a study of beta chain features in type 1 diabetes. Study results and caveats: Type 1 diabetes patients showed a moderate but significant shortening of TCRB CDR3s in all four CD4+ subsets.

Expressed TCRB transcripts were sequenced, since all the RNA that had been isolated was reverse transcribed. The assay was immunoSEQ multiplex PCR, and TCRdb's table has in-frame clones only and misses some. The profile shows 200,000 to 250,000 clones, approximately 15% of them singletons. Antigens for these TCRs are unknown. What was sequenced was naive CD4+ T cells from blood. The source of these receptors is a young man with type 1 diabetes.

This rearrangement joins TRBV11-2 to TRBJ1-1; 7 bases are shared with TRBD1. J lost 4 bases, V lost 5 bases, and 10 bases had no gene match. This CDR3 has 15 residues. The germline V gene encodes CDR1 SGHAT and CDR2 FQNNGV. The CDR3 sequence is CASSPHRQGLTEAFF. In DNA, the CDR3 is TGTGCCAGCAGCCCCCATCGACAGGGACTCACTGAAGCTTTCTTT.

This sequence joins TRBV6-1 and TRBJ1-2, with TRBD1 identical over 7 bases. With 7 bases clipped from V and 0 bases from J, the junction kept 8 bases outside the gene matches. The CDR3 is 15 residues long. The germline V gene encodes CDR1 MNHNS and CDR2 SASEGT. CDR3 DNA sequence: TGTGCCAGCACTCGTGACAGGGCCGCTAACTATGGCTACACCTTC. This gives the protein CASTRDRAANYGYTF.

The sample holds a few counts of this clone. This chain joins TRBV10-1 and TRBJ2-5, with TRBD2 as a possible D gene (5 bases). The V and J ends lost 6 bases and 3 bases respectively, with 14 bases between them. This CDR3 region has 14 residues. Germline lookup yields CDR1 WNHNN and CDR2 SYGVQD (reference sequence). The CDR3 region has the DNA TGCGCCAGCAGCTTTGCGGGTACCGAAGAGACCCAGTACTTC. Translated, it gives CASSFAGTEETQYF.

The chain uses TRBV29-1 and TRBJ2-3; TRBD2 aligns across 9 bases. V lost 6 bases to trimming and J lost 2 bases; unmatched junction nucleotides: 6. The CDR3 contains 14 residues. From germline, CDR1 is SQVTM and CDR2 ANQGSEA. The DNA for the CDR3 is TGCAGCGTGGTAGCGGGGGAGACCACAGATACGCAGTATTTT. This encodes CSVVAGETTDTQYF.

V usage is TRBV6-1 and J usage is TRBJ2-3; D not certain. Germline V CDR1 and CDR2: MNHNS, SASEGT. V lost 6 bases and J lost 6, with 10 bases in between. This CDR3 contains 12 residues. The CDR3 DNA reads as TGTGCCAGCAGCGAGGTTCGCGATACGCAGTATTTT. Protein product: CASSEVRDTQYF.

This clone was observed a few times. The DNA for the CDR3 is TGTGCCAGCACCCCAGAGGGGGCTTATGGCTACACCTTC. This gives the protein CASTPEGAYGYTF. The chain employs TRBV7-9 and TRBJ1-2, with TRBD1 matching 7 bases. The CDR3 loop spans 13 amino acids. V was pared by 7 bases and J by 5 bases, with 7 bases of the junction left unmatched. Germline V CDR1 and CDR2: SEHNR, FQNEAQ (reference sequence).

This clone was seen only a few times. J is TRBJ2-5 and V is TRBV21-1; the D call TRBD2 from the table was never checked on the DNA. TRBV21-1 is designated a pseudogene. The CDR3 spans 10 residues. The CDR3 DNA is TGTGCCAGCACGGGGGAGACCCAGTACTTC. It codes for CASTGETQYF.

CDR3 bases: TGCGCCAGCAGCTTATCGGGGGGTACCTACGAGCAGTACTTC. Protein: CASSLSGGTYEQYF. The genes are TRBV5-1 and TRBJ2-7; 7 bases are shared with TRBD2. V was pared by 2 bases and J by 2 bases, with 4 bases of the junction left unmatched. This CDR3 has 14 residues. CDR1 and CDR2 (germline): SGHRS, YFSETQ.

The chain joins TRBV30 to TRBJ1-1, with TRBD1 identical over 7 bases. Trimming took 3 bases from V and 7 from J; bases not matched to a gene: 5. The germline CDR1 and CDR2 sequences are GTSNPN and SVGIG (reference sequence). The CDR3 has 12 residues. In DNA form, the CDR3 reads TGTGCCTGGAGACTCCGGGACAGTGAAGCTTTCTTT. This gives the protein CAWRLRDSEAFF.

J is TRBJ2-1 and V is TRBV5-1, with TRBD2 identical over 8 bases. The germline gives CDR1 SGHRS, CDR2 YFSETQ. After removal of 3 bases from V and 3 bases from J, the junction contained 5 bases not matched to a gene. This CDR3 is 15 amino acids long. The CDR3 nucleotides are TGCGCCAGCAGCTCTATAGCGGGAAGCTACAATGAGCAGTTCTTC. Protein: CASSSIAGSYNEQFF.

This clone was picked up a small number of times. The chain uses TRBV9 and TRBJ2-1; TRBD2 is a possible D gene (6 bases). V lost 1 base to trimming and J lost 7 bases, with 15 bases between them. The CDR3 runs 15 residues. The germline V gene has CDR1 SGDLS and CDR2 YYNGEE. The CDR3 loop reads CASSVRGSGRNEQFF. In DNA form, the CDR3 reads TGTGCCAGCAGCGTAAGGGGTAGCGGTAGGAATGAGCAGTTCTTC. The variable domain in full, completed from reference TRBV9 and TRBJ2-1, reads DSGVTQTPKHLITATGQRVTLRCSPRSGDLSVYWYQQSLDQGLQFLIQYYNGEERAKGNILERFSAQQFPDLHSELNLSSLELGDSALYFCASSVRGSGRNEQFFGPGTRLTVL.